This T cell receptor beta chain comes out of a study of cytomegalovirus exposure and HLA in healthy donors. About the study: Prior work identified around 100 million unique TCR beta sequences in around 170 million T cells.

Findings and limits, study-wide: Presence/absence analyses took donor sequencing depth as roughly uniform.

The CDR3 consists of 11 residues. Germline V CDR1 and CDR2: SGHVS, FQNEAQ. J gave up 9 bases and V 4 bases, and 2 bases lay outside the gene matches. Note on this clone: Its antigen is as yet unknown.

Primers: 60 Vbeta forward and 13 Jbeta reverse. Clones were read by immunoSEQ multiplex PCR, and TCRdb kept only the in-frame ones, dropping some. Counted here are 180,000 or so clones, roughly 80% occurring once; the ten biggest clones make up around 4.4%. The specimen sequenced was PBMCs. The chain is built from TRBV7-8 and TRBJ1-1; the match to TRBD1 covers 7 bases. The sequence was collected from a woman between 50 and 59 years old in good health and CMV-seropositive. The CDR3 nucleotides read TGTGCCAGCAGCTGGGGACAGCAAGCTTTCTTT. This codes for CASSWGQQAFF.